The 14 T cell receptor beta chains below all came from one sample that was sequenced in a study of vaccination effects on CD4 cells after COVID-19. Antigen-specific CD4+ T cells were expanded with viral peptide pools in the ViraFEST assay before sequencing. Once cultured for nine to ten days, the cells underwent separation to obtain CD4+ T cells. Nucleocapsid antibodies stayed negative before and after vaccination, showing no earlier SARS-CoV-2 infection. These receptors lack a known antigen. Clones were sequenced by immunoSEQ multiplex PCR, and TCRdb holds only the in-frame ones, with some missing. The sample includes tens of thousands of clones, 65% to 80% of them seen just once. Specimen: CD4+ T cells from PBMCs cultured with HCoV-NL63 spike peptides, collected before COVID-19 vaccination. Receptor source: a human donor who received a COVID-19 vaccine.

This chain links TRBV6-6 with TRBJ2-7, with D perhaps TRBD1 or TRBD2 (5 bases each). The CDR3 covers 14 residues. Germline V gene sequence: CDR1 MNHNY, CDR2 SVGAGI (reference sequence). The V end lost 3 bases, the J end lost 3 bases, and 12 bases lay between the germline ends. The DNA for the CDR3 is TGTGCCAGCAGTTATCAGGGAGAAGACTACGAGCAGTACGTC. Residues: CASSYQGEDYEQYV.

The chain joins TRBV6-6 to TRBJ1-4; D remains unclear. The germline CDR1 and CDR2 sequences are MNHNY and SVGAGI (reference sequence). The V end was cut by 2 bases, the J end by 0 bases, with 4 bases between. The CDR3 has 14 amino acids. The CDR3 loop is CASSYGSTNEKLFF. The DNA of the CDR3 is TGTGCCAGCAGTTACGGGTCAACTAATGAAAAACTGTTTTTT.

The chain carries TRBV10-3 and TRBJ1-1; D remains ambiguous. V lost 3 bases and J lost 1, with 12 bases in between. Germline V gene data show CDR1 as ENHRY and CDR2 as SYGVKD. There are 15 residues in the CDR3. The CDR3 coding sequence is TGTGCCATCAGTGACCCAGGAGTAACGAACACTGAAGCTTTCTTT. Its protein is CAISDPGVTNTEAFF.

The chain combines TRBV19 with TRBJ2-1, with 8 bases aligning to TRBD2. Germline lookup yields CDR1 LNHDA and CDR2 SQIVND (reference sequence). The V segment lost 5 bases and the J segment 8 bases; nucleotides outside the gene matches: 14. This CDR3 is built from 16 residues. This chain's CDR3 is CASSASPGLVFHEQFF. The CDR3 DNA follows: TGTGCCAGTAGTGCTAGCCCGGGACTAGTTTTCCATGAGCAGTTCTTC.

The chain carries TRBV2 and TRBJ2-7; TRBD1 aligns across 8 bases. The CDR3 covers 13 residues. CDR1 is SNHLY, CDR2 FYNNEI, per germline. With 7 bases clipped from V and 2 bases from J, the junction kept 4 bases outside the gene matches. CDR3 nucleotide sequence: TGTGCCAGCAACCCGACAGGGGCCTACGAGCAGTACGTC. Its translation is CASNPTGAYEQYV.

The chain links TRBV5-1 to TRBJ2-1; weak D call: TRBD1 (6 bases). Germline lookup yields CDR1 SGHRS and CDR2 YFSETQ. This CDR3 comprises 16 residues. V dropped 1 base and J dropped 3 bases, with 14 bases sitting between them. In nucleotides, the CDR3 is TGCGCCAGCAGCTTGCCCGCAGGGGCTTTCTACAATGAGCAGTTCTTC. Protein product: CASSLPAGAFYNEQFF.

The rearrangement joins TRBV5-1 to TRBJ1-2, with D uncertain. CDR1 and CDR2 (germline): SGHRS, YFSETQ. The CDR3 is made up of 14 amino acids. V shed 0 bases and J shed 3 bases, with 9 bases lying between them. CDR3 nucleotides: TGCGCCAGCAGCTTGGCTCAGTTCGACTATGGCTACACCTTC. It is translated as CASSLAQFDYGYTF.

V and J are TRBV6-5 and TRBJ1-5; 7 nucleotides align to TRBD1. CDR3 length: 13 residues. The trim removed 6 bases at V and 4 bases at J, leaving 3 bases unmatched. Germline V CDR1 and CDR2: MNHEY, SVGAGI. CDR3: CASRLTGNQPQHF. As DNA, the CDR3 is TGTGCCAGCAGACTGACAGGGAATCAGCCCCAGCATTTT.

The V call is TRBV6-1, the J call TRBJ2-2; no clear D gene. This CDR3 has 20 amino acids. Germline CDR1 and CDR2: MNHNS and SASEGT. The V end was cut by 2 bases, the J end by 0 bases, with 22 bases between. CDR3 in DNA: TGTGCCAGCAGTGAACCCTACGGTCCCCGAGAAAACGCGAACACCGGGGAGCTGTTTTTT. Translating gives CASSEPYGPRENANTGELFF.

This chain uses TRBV7-2 with TRBJ2-5; 8 bases are a match to TRBD1. The CDR3 extends over 14 amino acids. Germline trimming cut 4 bases from V and 4 bases from J; bases unmatched to any gene: 5. In germline, CDR1 is SGHTA, CDR2 FQGNSA. CDR3 bases: TGTGCCAGCAGCTCCAGGGGGCTGGGAGAGACCCAGTACTTC. Translated, it gives CASSSRGLGETQYF.

The rearrangement uses TRBV5-1 and TRBJ1-6, with TRBD1 matching over 9 bases. Per the germline V gene, CDR1 is SGHRS and CDR2 is YFSETQ. Trimming took 4 bases from V and 8 from J; bases not matched to a gene: 7. The CDR3 contains 15 residues. CDR3 bases: TGCGCCAGCAGCAGGGGACAGGGCGTTGATTCACCCCTCCACTTT. Translating it yields CASSRGQGVDSPLHF.

V gene TRBV19 combines with J gene TRBJ2-3, with 11 bases matching TRBD2. V lost 6 bases to trimming and J lost 2 bases; unmatched junction nucleotides: 4. The CDR3 covers 15 residues. Germline V gene data show CDR1 as LNHDA and CDR2 as SQIVND (reference sequence). The CDR3 spells CASSRSGGVTDTQYF. The CDR3 DNA is TGTGCCAGTAGCCGTAGCGGGGGGGTCACAGATACGCAGTATTTT.

This chain joins TRBV5-4 and TRBJ2-5, with a weak D call TRBD2 (7 bases). Trimming stripped 1 base from V and 5 bases from J, with 12 bases between. CDR1 and CDR2 (germline): SGHNT, YYREEE (reference sequence). The CDR3 runs 14 residues. The CDR3 protein is CASSLQGREETQYF. CDR3 DNA sequence: TGTGCCAGCAGCTTGCAGGGGCGGGAGGAGACCCAGTACTTC.

The V call is TRBV7-8, the J call TRBJ1-5; no firm D call. V lost 5 bases and J lost 7, with 12 bases in between. The CDR3 extends over 13 amino acids. Germline values: CDR1 SGHVS, CDR2 FQNEAQ. CDR3 nucleotide sequence: TGTGCCAGCAGCCCAGACCCCGACCAGCCCCAGCATTTT. Encoded protein: CASSPDPDQPQHF.